This T cell receptor (beta chain) was retrieved from a study of blood T cell repertoires in COVID-19. Study-level information: Both acute and convalescent COVID-19 samples were obtained from the United States, Italy and Spain. T cells, B-cell-depleted T cells, or PBMCs provided the cDNA or gDNA that served as material.

As handled by the study authors: Reference gene primer amplification in the assay estimated nucleated cell counts. Profiled with immunoSEQ multiplex PCR; TCRdb holds only in-frame clones, not every one. V, J and clone size derive from that table, while D and trimming were established from the DNA sequence. This sample has approximately 250,000 clones; roughly 86% occur once, and the top ten carry approximately 6%. Germline V gene data show CDR1 as MNHEY and CDR2 as SVGAGI. This CDR3 is 15 amino acids long. The V and J ends lost 7 bases and 5 bases, in that order; junction bases with no gene match: 9. A Seattle source enrolled patients during active infection and followed them longitudinally.

The origin of this receptor is a woman aged 80 or older with COVID-19, enrolled during active disease. The sequencing sample was made of peripheral blood. V usage is TRBV6-5 and J usage is TRBJ1-1; the match to TRBD1 covers 11 bases. The CDR3 coding sequence is TGTGCCAGCATGAGGACAGGGGGCGTTTGGACTGAAGCTTTCTTT. Amino acids: CASMRTGGVWTEAFF.